This T cell receptor beta chain originates from a study of T cell repertoires in aging, cancer and after chemotherapy. Study details: Healthy donor repertoires were recorded over several months to years and showed clear clonal overlap. Findings and caveats of the study: No conclusions about immunological memory after chemotherapy can be drawn from the repertoire data. Untreated cancer patients had significantly lower blood TCR diversity than age-matched healthy donors. Median generation probability rose over the chemotherapy interval in each cancer cohort, suggesting rebound thymic output.

The germline gives CDR1 KGHSH, CDR2 LQKENI. The CDR3 has 13 residues. V lost 3 bases and J 5 bases, leaving 10 bases between the germline ends. A word on this clonotype: Its antigen is unidentified.

The template was genomic DNA from peripheral blood, not RNA. TRB rearrangements spanning V, D and J were amplified using mixed TRB-A/B primers. Via MiXCR, TCRdb re-called the multiplex PCR reads, giving one row per CDR3 protein. The sample shows around 5,000 distinct CDR3 sequences, roughly 24% of them seen only once. Input material: blood. This chain joins TRBV18 and TRBJ2-5; D remains unclear. The origin of this receptor is a human donor in good health. DNA of the CDR3: TGTGCCAGCTCACCGGGCCGCGAGGAGACCCAGTACTTC. Translation gives CASSPGREETQYF.